Presented here are 3 T cell receptor beta chains from one specimen sequenced in a study of blood T cells in healthy people across ages. The use of a sample-barcoded 5' primer and a J-beta primer mix characterized a second PCR of about 6 to 11 cycles. TCRdb passed the 5' RACE reads through MiXCR, listing each CDR3 protein once. The sample has under 2 million distinct CDR3 sequences, roughly 32% seen once. The sample was blood. These receptors were obtained from a woman aged 25 to 39 in good health.

Here the CDR3 reads CASSAQQPSVAYNEQFF. CDR3 nucleotide sequence: TGTGCCAGCTCAGCCCAACAGCCTAGCGTCGCCTACAATGAGCAGTTCTTC. The rearrangement links TRBV18 to TRBJ2-1; D possibly corresponds to TRBD2 (6 bases). This CDR3 spans 17 amino acids. Germline lookup yields CDR1 KGHSH and CDR2 LQKENI. V lost 5 bases and J lost 2, with 19 bases in between.

This rearrangement joins TRBV4-1 to TRBJ1-5, with D unresolved. This CDR3 is built from 15 residues. V was shortened by 0 bases and J by 6 bases, with 12 bases between the two germline ends. Germline CDR1 reads MGHRA; CDR2 reads YSYEKL. CDR3 sequence: CASSQDVGRSQPQHF. CDR3 nucleotides: TGCGCCAGCAGCCAAGATGTGGGGAGAAGTCAGCCCCAGCATTTT.

The chain couples TRBV15 to TRBJ2-3; 7 bases map to TRBD1. CDR1 and CDR2 (germline): LNHNV, YYDKDF (reference sequence). The CDR3 runs 13 residues. V was clipped by 0 bases and J by 9 bases; unmatched bases: 3. The CDR3 region has the DNA TGTGCCACCAGCAGAGATAGACAGGGCACGCAGTATTTT. Translated, it gives CATSRDRQGTQYF.